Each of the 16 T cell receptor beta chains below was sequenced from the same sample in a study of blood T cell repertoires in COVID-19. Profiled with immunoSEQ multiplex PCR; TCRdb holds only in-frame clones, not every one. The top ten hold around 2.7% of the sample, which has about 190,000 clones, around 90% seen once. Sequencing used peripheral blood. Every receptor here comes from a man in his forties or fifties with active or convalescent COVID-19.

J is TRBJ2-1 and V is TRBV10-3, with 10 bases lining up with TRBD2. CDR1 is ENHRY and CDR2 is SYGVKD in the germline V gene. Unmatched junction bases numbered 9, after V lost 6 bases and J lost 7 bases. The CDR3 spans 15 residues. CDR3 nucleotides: TGTGCCATCAGCTTGAGCGGGGGGGCGATTAATGAGCAGTTCTTC. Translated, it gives CAISLSGGAINEQFF.

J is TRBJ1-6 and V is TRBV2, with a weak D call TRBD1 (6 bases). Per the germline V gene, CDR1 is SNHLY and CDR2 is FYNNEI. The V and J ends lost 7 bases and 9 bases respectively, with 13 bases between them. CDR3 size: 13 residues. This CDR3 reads CASIRTEGSPLHF. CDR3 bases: TGTGCCAGCATCCGGACAGAGGGTTCACCCCTCCACTTT.

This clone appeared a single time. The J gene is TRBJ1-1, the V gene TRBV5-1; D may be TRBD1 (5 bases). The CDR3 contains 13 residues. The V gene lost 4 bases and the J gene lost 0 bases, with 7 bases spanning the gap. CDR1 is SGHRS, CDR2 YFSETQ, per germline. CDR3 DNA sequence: TGCGCCAGCAGCCCAGGGTTGAACACTGAAGCTTTCTTT. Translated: CASSPGLNTEAFF.

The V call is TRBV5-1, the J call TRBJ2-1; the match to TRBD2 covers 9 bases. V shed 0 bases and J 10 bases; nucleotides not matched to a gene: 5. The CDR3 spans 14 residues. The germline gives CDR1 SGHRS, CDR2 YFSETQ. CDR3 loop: CASSLELAGLEQFF. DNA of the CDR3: TGCGCCAGCAGCTTGGAGCTAGCGGGGTTAGAGCAGTTCTTC.

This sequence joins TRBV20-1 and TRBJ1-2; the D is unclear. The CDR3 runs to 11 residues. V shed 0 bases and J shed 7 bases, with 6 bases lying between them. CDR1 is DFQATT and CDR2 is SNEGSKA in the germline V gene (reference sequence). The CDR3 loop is CSARDAVGYTF. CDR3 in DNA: TGCAGTGCTAGAGATGCGGTTGGCTACACCTTC.

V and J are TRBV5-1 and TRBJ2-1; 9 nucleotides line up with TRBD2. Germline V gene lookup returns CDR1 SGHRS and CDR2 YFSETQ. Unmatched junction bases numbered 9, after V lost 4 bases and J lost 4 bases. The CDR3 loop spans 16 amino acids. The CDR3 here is CASSPNLAGSYNEQFF. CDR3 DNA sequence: TGCGCCAGCAGCCCGAATCTAGCGGGGTCATACAATGAGCAGTTCTTC.

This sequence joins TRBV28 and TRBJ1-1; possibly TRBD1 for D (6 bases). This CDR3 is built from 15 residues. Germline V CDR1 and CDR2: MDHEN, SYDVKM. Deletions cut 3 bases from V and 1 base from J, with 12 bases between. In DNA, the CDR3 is TGTGCCAGCAGTTTCGGGGGGGGCGGGAACACTGAAGCTTTCTTT. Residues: CASSFGGGGNTEAFF. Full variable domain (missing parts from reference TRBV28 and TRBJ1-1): DVKVTQSSRYLVKRTGEKVFLECVQDMDHENMFWYRQDPGLGLRLIYFSYDVKMKEKGDIPEGYSVSREKKERFSLILESASTNQTSMYLCASSFGGGGNTEAFFGQGTRLTVV.

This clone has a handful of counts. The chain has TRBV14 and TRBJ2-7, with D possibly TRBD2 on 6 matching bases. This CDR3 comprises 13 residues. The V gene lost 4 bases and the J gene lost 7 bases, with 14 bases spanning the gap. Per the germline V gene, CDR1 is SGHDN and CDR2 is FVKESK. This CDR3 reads CASSLRGAGEQYF. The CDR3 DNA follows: TGTGCCAGCAGCCTCCGCGGGGCGGGGGAGCAGTACTTC.

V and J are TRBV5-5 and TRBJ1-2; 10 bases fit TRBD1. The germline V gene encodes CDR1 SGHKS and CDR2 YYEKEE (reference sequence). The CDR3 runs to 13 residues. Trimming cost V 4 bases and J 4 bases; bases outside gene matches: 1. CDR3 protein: CASSRDRGYGYTF. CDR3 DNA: TGTGCCAGCAGCAGGGACAGGGGCTATGGCTACACCTTC.

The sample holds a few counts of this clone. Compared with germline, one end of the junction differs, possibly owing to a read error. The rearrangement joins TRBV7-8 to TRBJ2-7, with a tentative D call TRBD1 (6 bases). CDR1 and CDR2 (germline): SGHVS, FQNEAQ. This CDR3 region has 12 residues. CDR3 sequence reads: CASSLTRQAPTF. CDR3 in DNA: TGTGCCAGCAGCTTAACCCGACAGGCTCCCACCTTC.

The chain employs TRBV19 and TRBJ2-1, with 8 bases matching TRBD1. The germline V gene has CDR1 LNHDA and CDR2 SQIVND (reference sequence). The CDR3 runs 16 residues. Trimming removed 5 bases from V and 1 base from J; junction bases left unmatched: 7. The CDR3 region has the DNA TGTGCCAGTAGTGGGGCAGGGGGCGCGTCCTACAATGAGCAGTTCTTC. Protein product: CASSGAGGASYNEQFF.

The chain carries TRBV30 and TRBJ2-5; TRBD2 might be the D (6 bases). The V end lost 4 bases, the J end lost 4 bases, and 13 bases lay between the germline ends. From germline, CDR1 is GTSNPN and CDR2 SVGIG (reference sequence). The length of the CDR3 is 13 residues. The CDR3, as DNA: TGTGCCTGGAATTGGGGAGCGGGAGAGACCCAGTACTTC. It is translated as CAWNWGAGETQYF.

This CDR3 reads CASSPDGSVRQPQHF. The CDR3 region has the DNA TGCGCCAGCAGCCCCGATGGAAGCGTCCGGCAGCCCCAGCATTTT. The V gene is TRBV5-1, the J gene TRBJ1-5; D is uncertain. This CDR3 region has 15 residues. Germline V CDR1 and CDR2: SGHRS, YFSETQ. Trimming removed 4 bases from V and 7 bases from J, with 18 bases in between.

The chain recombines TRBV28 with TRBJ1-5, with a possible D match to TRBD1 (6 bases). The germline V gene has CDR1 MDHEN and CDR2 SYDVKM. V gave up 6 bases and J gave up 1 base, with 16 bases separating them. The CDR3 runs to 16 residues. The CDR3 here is CASRSRGGASNQPQHF. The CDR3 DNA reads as TGTGCCAGCAGGTCCCGGGGGGGGGCGAGCAATCAGCCCCAGCATTTT.

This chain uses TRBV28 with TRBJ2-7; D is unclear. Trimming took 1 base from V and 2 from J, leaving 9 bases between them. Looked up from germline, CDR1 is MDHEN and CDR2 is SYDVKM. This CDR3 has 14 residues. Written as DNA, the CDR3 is TGTGCCAGCAGTTTATACGGCCGGGCCTACGAGCAGTACTTC. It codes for CASSLYGRAYEQYF. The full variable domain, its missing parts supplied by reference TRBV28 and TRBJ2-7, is DVKVTQSSRYLVKRTGEKVFLECVQDMDHENMFWYRQDPGLGLRLIYFSYDVKMKEKGDIPEGYSVSREKKERFSLILESASTNQTSMYLCASSLYGRAYEQYFGPGTRLTVT.

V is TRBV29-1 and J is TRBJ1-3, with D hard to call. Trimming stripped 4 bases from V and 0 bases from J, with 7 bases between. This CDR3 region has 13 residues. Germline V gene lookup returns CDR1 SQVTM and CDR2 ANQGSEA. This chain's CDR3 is CSVVSSSGNTIYF. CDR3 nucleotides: TGCAGCGTTGTTTCCAGCTCTGGAAACACCATATATTTT.